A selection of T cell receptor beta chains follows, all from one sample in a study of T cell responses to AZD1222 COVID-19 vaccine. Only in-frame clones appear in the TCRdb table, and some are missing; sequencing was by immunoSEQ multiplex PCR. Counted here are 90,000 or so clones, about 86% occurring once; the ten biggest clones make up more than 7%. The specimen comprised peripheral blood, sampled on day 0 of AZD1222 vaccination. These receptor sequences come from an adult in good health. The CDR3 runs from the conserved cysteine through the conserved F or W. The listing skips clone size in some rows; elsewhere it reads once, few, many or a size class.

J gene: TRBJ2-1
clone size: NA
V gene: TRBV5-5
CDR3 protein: CASSQSGLSYNEQFF

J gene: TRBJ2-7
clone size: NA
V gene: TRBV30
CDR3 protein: CACTDREPYEQYF

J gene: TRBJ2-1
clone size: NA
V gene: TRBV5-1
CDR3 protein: CASSLEGSSYNEQFF

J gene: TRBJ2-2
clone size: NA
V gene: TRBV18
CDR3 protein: CASSRPTGVDTGELFF

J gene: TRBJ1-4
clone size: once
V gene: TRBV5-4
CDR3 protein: CASSEGLNEKLFF

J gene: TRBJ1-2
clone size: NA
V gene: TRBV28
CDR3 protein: CASSPRGTYNYGYTF

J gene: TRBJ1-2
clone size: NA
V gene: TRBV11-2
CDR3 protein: CASSLAGSQAGYTF

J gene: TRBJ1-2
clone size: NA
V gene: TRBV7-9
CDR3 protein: CASSYVISGGLYGYTF

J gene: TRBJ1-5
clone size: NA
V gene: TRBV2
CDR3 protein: CASSEARDRLFMGNQPQHF

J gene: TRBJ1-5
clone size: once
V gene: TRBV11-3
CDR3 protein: CASSLGPGWVNQPQHF

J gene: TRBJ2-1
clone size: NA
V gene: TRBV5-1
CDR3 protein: CASSSGTSGTPSNEQFF

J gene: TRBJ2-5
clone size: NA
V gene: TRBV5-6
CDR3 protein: CASSKRAGEETQYF

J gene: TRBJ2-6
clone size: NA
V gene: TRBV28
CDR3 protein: CASTDWGAGANVLTF

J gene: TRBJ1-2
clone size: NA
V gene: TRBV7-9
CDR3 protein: CASSFLTGTNYGYTF

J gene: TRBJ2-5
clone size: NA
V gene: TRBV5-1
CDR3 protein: CASSNSGLQETQYF

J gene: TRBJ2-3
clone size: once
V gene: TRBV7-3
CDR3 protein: CASTSGTSTDTQYF

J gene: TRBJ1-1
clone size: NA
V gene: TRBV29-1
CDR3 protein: CSGRQGNTEAFF

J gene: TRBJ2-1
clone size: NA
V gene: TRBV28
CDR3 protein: CASPASGSQPMNEQFF

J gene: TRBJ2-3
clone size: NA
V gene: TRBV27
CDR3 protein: CASSLSRGRSTDTQYF

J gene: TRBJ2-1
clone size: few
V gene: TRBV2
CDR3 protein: CASSESPYNEQFF

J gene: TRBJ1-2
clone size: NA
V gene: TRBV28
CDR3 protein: CASRRTGAKANYGYTF

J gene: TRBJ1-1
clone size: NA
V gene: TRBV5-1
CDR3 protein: CASSLELGESTEAFF

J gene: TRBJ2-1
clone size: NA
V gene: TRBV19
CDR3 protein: CASSIPPGNGNEQFF